The clone carrying this TCR beta chain was counted between two and nine times. The target antigen is unknown. Germline V gives CDR1 SGHTA, CDR2 FQGTGA. The CDR3 has 13 amino acids. V lost 3 bases, J lost 0 bases, and 5 bases lay in between. General study points: Tumor-infiltrating Treg TCR alpha and beta sequences overlapped most with tumor naive CD4+ T cells, then blood naive. Tumor memory CD4+ T cell TCR gene usage was found to cluster with blood and lymph node memory CD4+ cells and with lymph node naive CD4+ cells.

Naive CD4+ T cells were purified with Tregs depleted by CD25. Full-length variable regions came from constant-region reverse primers plus semi-nested Nested Universal Primer A PCR. TCRdb recomputed calls from the 5' RACE reads with MiXCR, one row per CDR3 protein. The sample lists approximately 23,000 distinct CDR3 sequences, approximately 28% occurring once. This TCR derives from a female donor with breast cancer. The source material was tumor-infiltrating naive CD4+ T cells sorted from the breast tumor. Subset here: naive CD4+ T cells, CD4+CD45RA+CD25-. The chain recombines TRBV7-3 with TRBJ1-1; D uncertain. The CDR3 DNA reads as TGTGCCAGCAGCTTCGGGATGAACACTGAAGCTTTCTTT. Its protein is CASSFGMNTEAFF.